This is a list of T cell receptor beta chains from one sample in a study of TIL therapy for anti-PD-1-resistant metastatic lung cancer. Libraries were prepared by immunoSEQ multiplex PCR; TCRdb keeps only in-frame clonotypes and omits some of them. The table has just over 25,000 clones, over 55% seen once. The material sequenced was tumor tissue, taken at baseline. These TCRs come from a person between 25 and 80 years old with non-small cell lung cancer. CDR3s include the opening cysteine and the closing phenylalanine or tryptophan. A D gene is named only where the DNA matches it firmly. Size is omitted from some rows. Given values are once, few, many or a class for expanded clones.

TRBV5-4	once	TRBD2	TRBJ2-1	TGTGCCAGCAGCCCGGGGGGGCAGGTCAATGAGCAGTTCTTC	CASSPGGQVNEQFF
TRBV27	-	-	TRBJ2-7	TGTGCCAGCAGTCCAGGTATTGGCCCCCACGAGCAGTACTTC	CASSPGIGPHEQYF
TRBV6-5	-	TRBD1	TRBJ2-5	TGTGCCAGCAGTTGGACAGGGGGGGACCAAGAGACCCAGTACTTC	CASSWTGGDQETQYF
TRBV6-4	once	TRBD1	TRBJ1-4	TGTGCCAGCAGTGACGGACAGGGGGCGAATGAAAAACTGTTTTTT	CASSDGQGANEKLFF
TRBV27	once	TRBD1	TRBJ1-2	TGTGCCAGCAGTTCCCCGGGACAGGGGAACTATGGCTACACCTTC	CASSSPGQGNYGYTF
TRBV7-8	-	-	TRBJ2-7	TGTGCCAGCAGCACCTCCGGGACCCGCTGGTTCGAGCAGTACTTC	CASSTSGTRWFEQYF
TRBV5-8	-	-	TRBJ2-5	TGTGCCAGCAGCTTCGGGAACACCCAAGAGACCCAGTACTTC	CASSFGNTQETQYF
TRBV4-1	once	TRBD1	TRBJ1-5	TGCGCCAGCAGCCAAGAAGACTGGGACAGGCAGCCCCAGCATTTT	CASSQEDWDRQPQHF
TRBV5-5	-	-	TRBJ1-4	TGTGCCAGCAGCTTTACGGTACTAGTAAACAATGAAAAACTGTTTTTT	CASSFTVLVNNEKLFF
TRBV6-1	-	TRBD1	TRBJ1-4	TGTGCCAGCAGCCGACAGGGAGGGGAAAAACTGTTTTTT	CASSRQGGEKLFF
TRBV5-6	-	TRBD2	TRBJ2-7	TGTGCCAGCAGCCCCCCGGGACTAGCTTACGAGCAGTACTTC	CASSPPGLAYEQYF
TRBV6-1	few	-	TRBJ1-5	TGTGCCAGCAGTGAAGACGGCAGTTCGTTCAATCAGCCCCAGCATTTT	CASSEDGSSFNQPQHF
TRBV6-5	once	TRBD2	TRBJ2-1	TGTGCCAGCAGTTACTCCCTAGCGGGGCCTGATGAGCAGTTCTTC	CASSYSLAGPDEQFF
TRBV5-1	-	-	TRBJ2-7	TGCGCCAGCAGCCCCGGCGGGGGGGACAGGGCCTACGAACAGTACTTC	CASSPGGGDRAYEQYF
TRBV21-1	-	-	TRBJ2-5	TGTGCCAGCAGCAAAGCCGAGCGGGAGAATTGGGAGACCCAGTACTTC	CASSKAERENWETQYF
TRBV11-3	-	TRBD2	TRBJ2-3	TGTGCCAGCAGTCGTCTAGCGGGGGGACTCACAGATACGCAGTATTTT	CASSRLAGGLTDTQYF
TRBV7-2	once	-	TRBJ2-5	TGTGCCAGCAGCGGCGGGACTGTCCGGGAGACCCAGTACTTC	CASSGGTVRETQYF
TRBV5-1	-	-	TRBJ2-7	TGCGCCAGCAGCTTGGCCGGACAGTCGTACGAGCAGTACTTC	CASSLAGQSYEQYF
TRBV5-5	-	TRBD2	TRBJ2-7	TGTGCCAGCAGCTCGCCGGGAGGAGAAGGTTTAATCTACGAGCAGTACTTC	CASSSPGGEGLIYEQYF
TRBV5-1	-	-	TRBJ2-2	TGCGCCAGCAACCGGGGGGCAGGGGACCACACCGGGGAGCTGTTTTTT	CASNRGAGDHTGELFF
TRBV29-1	-	-	TRBJ1-2	TGCAGCGTTGATCGGGGGGACTATGGCTACACCTTC	CSVDRGDYGYTF
TRBV9	-	TRBD1	TRBJ2-5	TGTGCCAGCAGCGCGCAGGGGGCTGGAGAGACCCAGTACTTC	CASSAQGAGETQYF
TRBV5-7	-	-	TRBJ2-1	TGTGCCAGCAGCTTGGGGGTCGGGCATGAGCAGTTCTTC	CASSLGVGHEQFF
TRBV2	-	TRBD1	TRBJ2-7	TGTGCCAGCAGACCGGGACAGTCCTACGAGCAGTACTTC	CASRPGQSYEQYF
TRBV7-6	-	TRBD2	TRBJ2-3	TGTGCCAGCAGCCTTGAGCGGGGGTACACAGATACGCAGTATTTT	CASSLERGYTDTQYF
TRBV10-2	few	-	TRBJ1-6	TGCGCCAGCAGTGATACTGGATACGGGACGGATTCACCCCTCCACTTT	CASSDTGYGTDSPLHF
TRBV6-1	-	-	TRBJ1-2	TGTGCCAGCAGCCCTTCTATCGCCTATGGCTACACCTTC	CASSPSIAYGYTF
TRBV7-2	few	TRBD2	TRBJ2-3	TGTGCCAGCAGTCAAACGGTGACTAGCGGGGTAGATACGCAGTATTTT	CASSQTVTSGVDTQYF
TRBV6-6	-	-	TRBJ2-1	TGTGCCAGCAGATTCAGCACAGGGCCCAACAATGAGCAGTTCTTC	CASRFSTGPNNEQFF
TRBV11-3	-	-	TRBJ2-1	TGTGCCAGCAGTTCCCGGAATGAGCAGTTCTTC	CASSSRNEQFF
TRBV5-4	-	-	TRBJ2-3	TGTGCCAGCAGCGGGTGGGGAGACACAGATACGCAGTATTTT	CASSGWGDTDTQYF
TRBV7-9	once	-	TRBJ1-3	TGTGCCAGCAGCTTAAACTCTGGAAACACCATATATTTT	CASSLNSGNTIYF
TRBV19	-	TRBD2	TRBJ2-7	TGTGCCAGTAGTATAGATTCCGGGACTATCTACGAGCAGTACTTC	CASSIDSGTIYEQYF
TRBV5-6	-	-	TRBJ2-7	TGTGCCAGCAGCTTGAGAGGGTACGAGCAGTACTTC	CASSLRGYEQYF
TRBV6-5	-	TRBD2	TRBJ2-5	TGTGCCAGCAGCCCCAGCGGGGGGGTATGGGAGACCCAGTACTTC	CASSPSGGVWETQYF
TRBV2	-	TRBD1	TRBJ1-6	TGTGCCAGCAGCCGGGACAGCGGATCACCCCTCCACTTT	CASSRDSGSPLHF
TRBV11-3	-	TRBD1	TRBJ2-5	TGTGCCAGCAGCTGGTCCGGGACAGGGGTTACCCAAGAGACCCAGTACTTC	CASSWSGTGVTQETQYF
TRBV4-2	few	TRBD2	TRBJ2-3	TGTGCCAGCAGCCAAGATCCTCGCGGGGGGGGGACAGATACGCAGTATTTT	CASSQDPRGGGTDTQYF
TRBV11-2	once	TRBD2	TRBJ2-5	TGTGCCAGCAGCCACGGGCATCTAGCGGGGGAGGTGGAGACCCAGTACTTC	CASSHGHLAGEVETQYF
TRBV6-6	-	-	TRBJ1-6	TGTGCCAGCAGTTACTCTGGGCAGGGAAAATCACCCCTCCACTTT	CASSYSGQGKSPLHF
TRBV7-2	few	-	TRBJ1-5	TGTGCCAGCAGTCAGGGCCGCGATCAGCCCCAGCATTTT	CASSQGRDQPQHF
TRBV20-1	-	-	TRBJ2-5	TGCAGTGCCACCCCCCAAGAGACCCAGTACTTC	CSATPQETQYF
TRBV11-1	-	-	TRBJ2-3	TGTGCCAGCAGGCGTCCCAGGGTTGAGGCAGATACGCAGTATTTT	CASRRPRVEADTQYF
TRBV5-6	-	-	TRBJ2-7	TGTGCCAGCAGCTTGGGGCAGGGACATTTCAGCTCCTACGAGCAGTACTTC	CASSLGQGHFSSYEQYF
TRBV7-2	-	-	TRBJ1-5	TGTGCCAGCAGCTTCGGGGGCGGGCAGCCCCAGCATTTT	CASSFGGGQPQHF
TRBV6-5	few	-	TRBJ1-2	TGTGCCAGCACGGGCAGCTACGACGGCTACACCTTC	CASTGSYDGYTF
TRBV19	few	TRBD2	TRBJ2-3	TGTGCCAGTAGTATGGGGACTAGCGGGGGAACTCGCACAGATACGCAGTATTTT	CASSMGTSGGTRTDTQYF
TRBV4-3	-	TRBD2	TRBJ2-1	TGCGCCAGCAGCCAAGACTGGCGGGGGGGCTCGAATGAGCAGTTCTTC	CASSQDWRGGSNEQFF
TRBV20-1	once	-	TRBJ2-5	TGCAGTGCTAGAGGATGGACGGGGCAGTACTTC	CSARGWTGQYF
TRBV9	-	-	TRBJ2-7	TGTGCCAGCAGCACCAGGGGGGTTATGGACTCTTTTCAGTACTTC	CASSTRGVMDSFQYF
TRBV28	-	-	TRBJ2-1	TGTGCCAGCAGGAAACTGGGCAGTTACAATGAGCAGTTCTTC	CASRKLGSYNEQFF
TRBV2	-	-	TRBJ1-4	TGTGCCAGCACACGGGACACGAAAGAAAAACTGTTTTTT	CASTRDTKEKLFF
TRBV6-4	few	-	TRBJ1-5	TGTGCCAGCAGTGAAGATTATAGCAATCAGCCCCAGCATTTT	CASSEDYSNQPQHF
TRBV10-1	-	-	TRBJ2-7	TGCGCCAGCGGCGATTACGAGCAGTACTTC	CASGDYEQYF